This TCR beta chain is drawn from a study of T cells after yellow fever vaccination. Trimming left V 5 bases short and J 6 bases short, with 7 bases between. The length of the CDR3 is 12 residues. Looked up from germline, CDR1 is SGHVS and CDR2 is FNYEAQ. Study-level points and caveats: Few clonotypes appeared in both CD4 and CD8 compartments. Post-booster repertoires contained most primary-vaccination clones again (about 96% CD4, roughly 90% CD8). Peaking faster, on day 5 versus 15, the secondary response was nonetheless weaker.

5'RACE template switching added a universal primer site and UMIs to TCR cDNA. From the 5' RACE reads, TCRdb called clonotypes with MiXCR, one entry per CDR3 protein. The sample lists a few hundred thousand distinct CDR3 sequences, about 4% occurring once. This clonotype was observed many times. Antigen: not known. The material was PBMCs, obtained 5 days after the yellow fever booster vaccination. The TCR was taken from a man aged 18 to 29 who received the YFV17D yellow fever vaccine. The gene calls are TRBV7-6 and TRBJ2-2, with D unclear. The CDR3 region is CASSRSAGELFF. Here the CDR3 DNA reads TGTGCCAGCAGCCGGAGCGCCGGGGAGCTGTTTTTT.